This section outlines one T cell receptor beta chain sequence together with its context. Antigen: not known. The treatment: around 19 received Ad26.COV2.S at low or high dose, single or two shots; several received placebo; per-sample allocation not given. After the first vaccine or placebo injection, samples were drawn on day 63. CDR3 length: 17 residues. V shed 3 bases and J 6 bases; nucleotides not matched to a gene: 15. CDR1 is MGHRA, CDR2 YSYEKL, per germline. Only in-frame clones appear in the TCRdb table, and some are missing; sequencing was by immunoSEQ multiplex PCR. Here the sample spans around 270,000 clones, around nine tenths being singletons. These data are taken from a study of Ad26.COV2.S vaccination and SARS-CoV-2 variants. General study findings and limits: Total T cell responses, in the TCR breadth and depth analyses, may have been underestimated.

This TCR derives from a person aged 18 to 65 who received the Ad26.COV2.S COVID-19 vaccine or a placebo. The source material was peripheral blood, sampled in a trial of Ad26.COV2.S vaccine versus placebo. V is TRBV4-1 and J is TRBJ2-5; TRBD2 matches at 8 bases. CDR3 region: CASSQYTSGGTPQTQYF. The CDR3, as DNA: TGCGCCAGCAGCCAGTACACTAGCGGAGGTACCCCGCAGACCCAGTACTTC.